This TCR beta chain originates from a study of blood T cell repertoires in COVID-19. About the study: Sites across the United States, Italy and Spain contributed samples from acute and convalescent COVID-19. Nucleic acid was either cDNA or gDNA, and it came from T cells, B-cell-depleted T cells, or PBMCs.

As handled by the study authors: The authors estimated nucleated cell counts from reference gene primer amplification. Data came from immunoSEQ multiplex PCR; TCRdb stores just in-frame clones and leaves some out. V and J calls and clone size are as listed in that table; D and trimming were resolved from the DNA. The profile shows tens of thousands of clones, about 81% of them singletons. V dropped 3 bases and J dropped 5; count of bases not matched to a gene: 6. CDR1 is MNHEY and CDR2 is SMNVEV in the germline V gene (reference sequence). CDR3 length: 14 residues. This clone has a single count. The sequencing sample was made of peripheral blood. The source of this sequence is a woman in her fifties or sixties with acute or convalescent COVID-19. The V call is TRBV27, the J call TRBJ2-7; 8 nucleotides match TRBD1. CDR3 sequence (DNA): TGTGCCAGCAGTTTCGGACAGGGAAAGGACGAGCAGTACTTC. This translates into CASSFGQGKDEQYF.